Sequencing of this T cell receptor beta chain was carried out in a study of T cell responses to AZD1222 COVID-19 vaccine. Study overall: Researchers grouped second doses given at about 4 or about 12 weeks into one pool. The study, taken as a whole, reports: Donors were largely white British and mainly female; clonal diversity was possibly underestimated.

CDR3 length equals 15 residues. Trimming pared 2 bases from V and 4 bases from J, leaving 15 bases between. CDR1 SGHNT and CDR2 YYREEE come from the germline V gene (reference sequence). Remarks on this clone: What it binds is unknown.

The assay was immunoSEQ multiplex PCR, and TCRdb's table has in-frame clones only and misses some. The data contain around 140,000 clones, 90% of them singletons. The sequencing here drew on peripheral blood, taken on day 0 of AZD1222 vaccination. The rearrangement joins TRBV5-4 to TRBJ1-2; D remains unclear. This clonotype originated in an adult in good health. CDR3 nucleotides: TGTGCCAGCAGCTTAGAATCGACACCATCCTATGGCTACACCTTC. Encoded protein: CASSLESTPSYGYTF.